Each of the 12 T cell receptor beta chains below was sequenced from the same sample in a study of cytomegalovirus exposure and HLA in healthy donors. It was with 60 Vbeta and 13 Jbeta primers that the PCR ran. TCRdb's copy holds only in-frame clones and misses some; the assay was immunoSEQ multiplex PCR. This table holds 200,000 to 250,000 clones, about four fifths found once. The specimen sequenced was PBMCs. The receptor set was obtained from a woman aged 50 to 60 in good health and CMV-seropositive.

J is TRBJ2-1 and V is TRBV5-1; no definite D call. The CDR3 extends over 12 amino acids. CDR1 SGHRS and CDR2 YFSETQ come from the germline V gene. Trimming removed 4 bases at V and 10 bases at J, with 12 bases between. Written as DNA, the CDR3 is TGCGCCAGCAGCCTGACGACAAGGGAGCAGTTCTTC. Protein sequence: CASSLTTREQFF.

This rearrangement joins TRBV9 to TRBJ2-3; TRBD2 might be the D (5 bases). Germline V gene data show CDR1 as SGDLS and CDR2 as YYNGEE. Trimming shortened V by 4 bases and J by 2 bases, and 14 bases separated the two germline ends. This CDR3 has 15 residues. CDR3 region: CASSPRTELTDTQYF. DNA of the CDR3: TGTGCCAGCAGCCCTCGGACTGAACTCACAGATACGCAGTATTTT.

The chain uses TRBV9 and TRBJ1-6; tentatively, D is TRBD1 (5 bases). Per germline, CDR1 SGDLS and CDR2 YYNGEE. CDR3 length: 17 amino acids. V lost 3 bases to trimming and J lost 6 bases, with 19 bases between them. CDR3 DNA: TGTGCCAGCAGCGCCTTACCGGGGGGGGTTACTAATTCACCCCTCCACTTT. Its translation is CASSALPGGVTNSPLHF. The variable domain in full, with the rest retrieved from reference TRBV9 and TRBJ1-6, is DSGVTQTPKHLITATGQRVTLRCSPRSGDLSVYWYQQSLDQGLQFLIQYYNGEERAKGNILERFSAQQFPDLHSELNLSSLELGDSALYFCASSALPGGVTNSPLHFGNGTRLTVT.

CDR3 bases: TGCAGCGTGATCAGTGCTAGCGGGGGCCACGAGCAGTACTTC. Protein: CSVISASGGHEQYF. V and J are TRBV29-1 and TRBJ2-7; 10 bases agree with TRBD2. The length of the CDR3 is 14 residues. J gave up 5 bases and V 6 bases, and 10 bases lay outside the gene matches. CDR1 is SQVTM and CDR2 is ANQGSEA in the germline V gene.

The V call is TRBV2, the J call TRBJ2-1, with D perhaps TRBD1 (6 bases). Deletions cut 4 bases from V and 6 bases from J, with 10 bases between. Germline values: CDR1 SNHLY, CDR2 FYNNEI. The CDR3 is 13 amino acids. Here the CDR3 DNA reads TGTGCCAGCAGTGGCGACAGGCCCAATGAGCAGTTCTTC. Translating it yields CASSGDRPNEQFF. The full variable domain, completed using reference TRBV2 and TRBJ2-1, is EPEVTQTPSHQVTQMGQEVILRCVPISNHLYFYWYRQILGQKVEFLVSFYNNEISEKSEIFDDQFSVERPDGSNFTLKIRSTKLEDSAMYFCASSGDRPNEQFFGPGTRLTVL.

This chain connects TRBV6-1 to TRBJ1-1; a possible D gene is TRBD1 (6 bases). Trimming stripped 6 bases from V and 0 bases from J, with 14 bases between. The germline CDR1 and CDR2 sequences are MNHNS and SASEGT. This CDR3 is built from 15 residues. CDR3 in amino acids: CASSPRRGLNTEAFF. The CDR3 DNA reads TGTGCCAGCAGCCCCAGGCGGGGGCTGAACACTGAAGCTTTCTTT.

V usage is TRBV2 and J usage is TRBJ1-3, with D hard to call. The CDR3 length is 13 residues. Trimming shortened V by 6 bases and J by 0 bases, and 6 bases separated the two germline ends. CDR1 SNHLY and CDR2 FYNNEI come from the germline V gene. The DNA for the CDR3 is TGTGCCAGCAGCATTAGCTCTGGAAACACCATATATTTT. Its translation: CASSISSGNTIYF.

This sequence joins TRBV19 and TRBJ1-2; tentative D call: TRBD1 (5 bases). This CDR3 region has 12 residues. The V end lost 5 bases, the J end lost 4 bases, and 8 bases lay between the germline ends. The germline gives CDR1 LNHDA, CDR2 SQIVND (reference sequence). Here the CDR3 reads CASSGGFYGYTF. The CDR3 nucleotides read TGTGCCAGTAGTGGGGGGTTCTATGGCTACACCTTC.

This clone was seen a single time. For the CDR3, the DNA is TGTGCCAGCAGCTCGGGGACAGGGGGCAACGACGAGCAGTACTTC. Encoded protein: CASSSGTGGNDEQYF. The V call is TRBV11-3, the J call TRBJ2-7; 12 bases line up with TRBD1. The CDR3 has 15 amino acids. The V gene end was trimmed by 4 bases and the J gene end by 5 bases; junction bases not matched to a gene: 6. The V gene's germline CDR1 is SGHNT and CDR2 YENEEA.

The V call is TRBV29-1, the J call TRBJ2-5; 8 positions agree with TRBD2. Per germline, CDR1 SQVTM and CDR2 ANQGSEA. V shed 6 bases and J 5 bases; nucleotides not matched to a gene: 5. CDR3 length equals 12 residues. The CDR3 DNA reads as TGCAGCGTGGGGGGACTAGTCGAGACCCAGTACTTC. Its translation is CSVGGLVETQYF.

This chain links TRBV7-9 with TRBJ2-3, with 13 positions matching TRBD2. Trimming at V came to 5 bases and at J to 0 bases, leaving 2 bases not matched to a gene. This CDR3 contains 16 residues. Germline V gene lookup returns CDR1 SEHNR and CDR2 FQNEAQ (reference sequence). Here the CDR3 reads CASSTGLAGSTDTQYF. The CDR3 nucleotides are TGTGCCAGCAGCACGGGACTAGCGGGGAGCACAGATACGCAGTATTTT.

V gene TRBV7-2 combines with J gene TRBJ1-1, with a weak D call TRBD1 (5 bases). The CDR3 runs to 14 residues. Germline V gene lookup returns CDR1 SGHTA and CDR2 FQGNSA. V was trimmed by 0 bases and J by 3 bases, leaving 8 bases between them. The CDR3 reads CASSLAGADTEAFF. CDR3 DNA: TGTGCCAGCAGCTTAGCAGGGGCGGACACTGAAGCTTTCTTT.